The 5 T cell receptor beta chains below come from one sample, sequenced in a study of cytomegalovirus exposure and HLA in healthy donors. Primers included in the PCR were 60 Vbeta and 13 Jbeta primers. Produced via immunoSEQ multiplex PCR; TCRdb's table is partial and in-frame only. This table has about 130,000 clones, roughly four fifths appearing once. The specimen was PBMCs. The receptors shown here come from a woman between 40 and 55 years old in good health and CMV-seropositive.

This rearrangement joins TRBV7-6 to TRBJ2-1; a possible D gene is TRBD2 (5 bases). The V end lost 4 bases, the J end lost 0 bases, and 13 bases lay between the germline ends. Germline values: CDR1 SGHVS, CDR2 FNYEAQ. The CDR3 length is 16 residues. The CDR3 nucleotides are TGTGCCAGCAGCTCGACTAACGCAAGCTCCTACAATGAGCAGTTCTTC. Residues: CASSSTNASSYNEQFF.

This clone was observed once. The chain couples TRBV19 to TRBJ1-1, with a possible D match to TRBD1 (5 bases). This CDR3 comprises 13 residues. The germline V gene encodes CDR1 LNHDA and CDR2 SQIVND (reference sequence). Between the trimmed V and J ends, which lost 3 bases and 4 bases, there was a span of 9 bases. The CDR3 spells CASSMAGVTEAFF. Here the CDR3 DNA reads TGTGCCAGTAGTATGGCGGGGGTCACTGAAGCTTTCTTT. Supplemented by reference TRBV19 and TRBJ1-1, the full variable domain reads DGGITQSPKYLFRKEGQNVTLSCEQNLNHDAMYWYRQDPGQGLRLIYYSQIVNDFQKGDIAEGYSVSREKKESFPLTVTSAQKNPTAFYLCASSMAGVTEAFFGQGTRLTVV.

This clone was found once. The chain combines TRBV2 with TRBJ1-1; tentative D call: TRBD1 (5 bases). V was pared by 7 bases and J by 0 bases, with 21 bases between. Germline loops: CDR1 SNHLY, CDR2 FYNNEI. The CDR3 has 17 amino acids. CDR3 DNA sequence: TGTGCCAGCACGCGGGGCAGGTCGACAACTATGAACACTGAAGCTTTCTTT. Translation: CASTRGRSTTMNTEAFF.

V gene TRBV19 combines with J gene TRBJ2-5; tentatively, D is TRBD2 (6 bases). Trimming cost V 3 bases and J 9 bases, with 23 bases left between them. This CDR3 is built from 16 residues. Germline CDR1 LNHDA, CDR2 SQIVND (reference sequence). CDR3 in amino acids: CASSISPGPPGGPQYF. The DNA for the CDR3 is TGTGCCAGTAGTATCTCACCCGGGCCACCCGGAGGGCCCCAGTACTTC.

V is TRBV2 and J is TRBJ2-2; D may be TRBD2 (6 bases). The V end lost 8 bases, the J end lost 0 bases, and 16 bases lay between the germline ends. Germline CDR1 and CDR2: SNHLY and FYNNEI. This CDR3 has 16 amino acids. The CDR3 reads CASSLTSRPNTGELFF. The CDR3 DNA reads TGTGCCAGCTCCTTAACTAGCAGGCCGAACACCGGGGAGCTGTTTTTT.